Each of the 18 T cell receptor beta chains below was sequenced from the same sample in a study of early T cells in non-severe SARS-CoV-2 infection. In TCRdb, the 5' RACE reads were re-called with MiXCR into one record per CDR3 protein. Among 40,000 to 45,000 distinct CDR3 sequences listed, 4.5% to 5% were seen once. Sequencing was carried out using whole blood. These receptors came from an adult who was a healthcare worker with PCR-confirmed SARS-CoV-2 infection or an uninfected control (not recorded which).

The sample holds many counts of this clonotype. The V call is TRBV5-1, the J call TRBJ2-4, with 8 bases that match TRBD2. V dropped 0 bases and J dropped 8; count of bases not matched to a gene: 4. CDR1 SGHRS and CDR2 YFSETQ come from the germline V gene. The CDR3 consists of 14 residues. This CDR3 reads CASSLGLATDIQYF. The CDR3 DNA is TGCGCCAGCAGCTTGGGACTAGCGACGGACATTCAGTACTTC.

The CDR3 DNA follows: TGTGCCAGCAGCCCCCCGAGCGGGGGGGAAGAGACCCAGTACTTC. Translation gives CASSPPSGGEETQYF. The chain is built from TRBV5-5 and TRBJ2-5, with 10 nucleotides matching TRBD2. The CDR3 sequence is 15 residues long. With 4 bases clipped from V and 3 bases from J, the junction kept 6 bases outside the gene matches. Germline CDR1 reads SGHKS; CDR2 reads YYEKEE (reference sequence).

The J gene is TRBJ2-3, the V gene TRBV7-2; 7 bases are a match to TRBD2. Germline V gene lookup returns CDR1 SGHTA and CDR2 FQGNSA. The trim removed 2 bases at V and 6 bases at J, leaving 8 bases unmatched. The CDR3 covers 15 residues. The CDR3 loop is CASSLTGGVGDTQYF. CDR3 coding DNA: TGTGCCAGCAGCTTAACGGGGGGAGTGGGTGATACGCAGTATTTT.

In this sample, this clonotype turned up a few times. This sequence joins TRBV19 and TRBJ2-7, with 11 bases lining up with TRBD1. Germline CDR1 reads LNHDA; CDR2 reads SQIVND (reference sequence). This CDR3 contains 14 residues. V lost 6 bases to trimming and J lost 5 bases; unmatched junction nucleotides: 6. Here the CDR3 reads CASSRTGGRNEQYF. The CDR3 region has the DNA TGTGCCAGTAGCCGGACAGGGGGCCGCAACGAGCAGTACTTC.

In its sample, this clonotype ranks as medium-sized. The J gene is TRBJ1-1, the V gene TRBV4-3, with unresolved D. Trimming pared 0 bases from V and 6 bases from J, leaving 11 bases between. Germline V CDR1 and CDR2: LGHNA, YSLEER. CDR3 length: 14 amino acids. Written as DNA, the CDR3 is TGCGCCAGCAGCCAAGATAGAAAGGGCCCTGAAGCTTTCTTT. Its translation is CASSQDRKGPEAFF.

The rearrangement joins TRBV19 to TRBJ2-1; 9 bases align to TRBD2. This CDR3 has 15 amino acids. The germline CDR1 and CDR2 sequences are LNHDA and SQIVND (reference sequence). Germline trimming cut 5 bases from V and 6 bases from J; bases unmatched to any gene: 8. The CDR3: CASSRREGPGNEQFF. CDR3 nucleotides: TGTGCCAGTAGTCGGCGGGAGGGCCCAGGCAATGAGCAGTTCTTC.

This clonotype was found many times. The chain couples TRBV28 to TRBJ2-7; the match to TRBD1 covers 9 bases. J gave up 5 bases and V 6 bases, and 11 bases lay outside the gene matches. The length of the CDR3 is 15 residues. The germline CDR1 and CDR2 sequences are MDHEN and SYDVKM. CDR3 loop: CASSPTTGGFDEQYF. In DNA, the CDR3 is TGTGCCAGCAGCCCCACGACAGGGGGATTCGACGAGCAGTACTTC.

The chain is built from TRBV20-1 and TRBJ2-7; D is perhaps TRBD1 or TRBD2 (5 bases each). CDR3 length: 14 amino acids. Germline CDR1 is DFQATT and CDR2 is SNEGSKA (reference sequence). Deletions cut 5 bases from V and 3 bases from J, with 17 bases between. CDR3 protein: CSAPWPGSVYEQYF. The CDR3 bases are TGCAGTGCTCCTTGGCCAGGGAGTGTCTACGAGCAGTACTTC.

This clonotype was counted between two and nine times. The rearrangement uses TRBV3-1 and TRBJ1-6; perhaps TRBD1 as D (6 bases). CDR1 is LGHDT and CDR2 is YNNKEL in the germline V gene (reference sequence). The CDR3 contains 15 residues. Trimming took off 1 base at V and 7 bases at J, with 11 bases between the two ends. In nucleotides, the CDR3 is TGTGCCAGCAGCCAAGCAGGGGCAGGGAATTCACCCCTCCACTTT. The encoded protein is CASSQAGAGNSPLHF.

This clonotype was seen ten or more times. One junction end disagrees with the germline gene, perhaps due to a read error. The chain employs TRBV5-1 and TRBJ2-6, with 8 nucleotides matching TRBD1. The CDR3 is made up of 13 amino acids. Germline-derived CDR1 and CDR2 are SGHRS and YFSETQ. CDR3 DNA: TGCGCCAGCACGGAACAGGGGGTCAACGTCCTGACTTTC. It translates to CASTEQGVNVLTF.

Many counts were recorded for this clonotype. The chain carries TRBV6-9 and TRBJ1-5, with 7 positions matching TRBD1. CDR3 length: 19 residues. The ends lost 4 bases at V and 4 bases at J; junction bases unmatched: 19. Germline CDR1 reads MNHGY; CDR2 reads SVAAGI. CDR3 bases: TGTGCCAGCAGTTCGAATGAAATCACAAGACAGGGTCGGAATCAGCCCCAGCATTTT. The encoded protein is CASSSNEITRQGRNQPQHF.

This clonotype came up a few times. The rearrangement joins TRBV10-3 to TRBJ1-5; 8 nucleotides align to TRBD1. CDR1 is ENHRY, CDR2 SYGVKD, per germline. The ends lost 3 bases at V and 2 bases at J; junction bases unmatched: 6. The CDR3 totals 16 residues. The CDR3 protein is CAISEKETGGNQPQHF. The CDR3 DNA sequence: TGTGCCATCAGTGAAAAGGAGACAGGGGGCAATCAGCCCCAGCATTTT.

At least ten counts were recorded for this clonotype. The chain employs TRBV13 and TRBJ2-3, with D unclear. Germline V gives CDR1 PRHDT, CDR2 FYEKMQ (reference sequence). Trimming removed 3 bases from V and 5 bases from J, with 3 bases in between. The CDR3 extends over 11 amino acids. Here the CDR3 reads CASSLRDTQYF. The CDR3 nucleotides are TGTGCCAGCAGCTTGAGAGATACGCAGTATTTT.

The sample holds many counts of this clonotype. The rearrangement links TRBV12-3 or TRBV12-4 to TRBJ2-5; possibly TRBD1 for D (5 bases). V lost 3 bases and J 13 bases, leaving 12 bases between the germline ends. This CDR3 is built from 11 residues. CDR3 bases: TGTGCCAGCAGTTTGGGGTCTCAGGGGTACTTC. Its protein is CASSLGSQGYF.

The V call is TRBV13, the J call TRBJ2-2; no clear D gene. This CDR3 contains 14 residues. The germline V gene encodes CDR1 PRHDT and CDR2 FYEKMQ (reference sequence). V lost 0 bases and J 3 bases, leaving 5 bases between the germline ends. The DNA for the CDR3 is TGTGCCAGCAGCTTAGGAGCAGACACCGGGGAGCTGTTTTTT. Translating it yields CASSLGADTGELFF.

This clonotype has only a few counts. The rearrangement links TRBV29-1 to TRBJ2-7; D remains unclear. There are 12 residues in the CDR3. The germline gives CDR1 SQVTM, CDR2 ANQGSEA. V was clipped by 0 bases and J by 6 bases, with 9 bases between them. CDR3 loop: CSVEDLQSEQYF. CDR3 coding DNA: TGCAGCGTTGAAGATCTTCAAAGCGAGCAGTACTTC.

Many counts were recorded for this clonotype. The chain joins TRBV18 to TRBJ1-2; the match to TRBD1 covers 7 bases. Losses at the gene ends were 4 bases for V and 4 bases for J; bases not matched to a gene: 3. The germline V gene encodes CDR1 KGHSH and CDR2 LQKENI. CDR3 size: 13 residues. For the CDR3, the DNA is TGTGCCAGCTCACAGGGGGCTGGCTATGGCTACACCTTC. Translating it yields CASSQGAGYGYTF. Full variable domain (rest looked up from reference TRBV18 and TRBJ1-2): NAGVMQNPRHLVRRRGQEARLRCSPMKGHSHVYWYRQLPEEGLKFMVYLQKENIIDESGMPKERFSAEFPKEGPSILRIQQVVRGDSAAYFCASSQGAGYGYTFGSGTRLTVV.

CDR3 in amino acids: CASSPRVSPISSYEQYF. CDR3 coding DNA: TGTGCCAGCAGCCCCCGGGTCTCACCGATTAGCTCCTACGAGCAGTACTTC. The chain couples TRBV3-1 to TRBJ2-7; D remains ambiguous. CDR1 is LGHDT and CDR2 is YNNKEL in the germline V gene (reference sequence). The CDR3 contains 17 residues. Trimming took off 4 bases at V and 0 bases at J, with 19 bases between the two ends.